This T cell receptor (beta chain) appears in the sequencing data of a study of T cells in Graves' hyperthyroidism and ophthalmopathy. This clonotype was counted many times. Its specificity is unknown. The CDR3 has 16 amino acids. V was clipped by 4 bases and J by 4 bases; unmatched bases: 11. Looked up from germline, CDR1 is SGHKS and CDR2 is YYEKEE (reference sequence). RNA transcripts served as the template for amplifying TCR beta CDR3 regions. The TCR CDR3 was amplified in a first-round RT-PCR using the HTBI primer set. TCRdb reanalysed the multiplex PCR reads using MiXCR and keeps one entry per CDR3 protein. The sample carries under 450,000 distinct CDR3 sequences, approximately 18% recorded once. Researchers barred patients who had uncontrolled infection, other autoimmune disease, pregnancy or lactation. Notes on the study in general: In the blood, most expanded thyroid clonotypes above 0.001 appeared as well.

The sequenced sample consisted of blood. This receptor was obtained from a woman younger than 45 with Graves' hyperthyroidism that later progressed to Graves' ophthalmopathy. This chain connects TRBV5-5 to TRBJ2-7, with TRBD2 identical over 10 bases. The CDR3 coding sequence is TGTGCCAGCAGCACGGGGGCTAGCGGGAGTGGGTACGAGCAGTACTTC. The encoded protein is CASSTGASGSGYEQYF.